Here is one TCR beta chain with its context. As yet, its antigen is unknown. The data were taken from a study of hypomethylating agent response in myelodysplastic syndrome. Overall study context: A diploid cytogenetic profile was most common; mean age around 77 +/- 6.3 years. Responders were 6 or 7 patients with complete response or hematologic improvement; about 5 were non-responders. The study's findings and limits: Control donors' ages did not match those of MDS patients.

Germline V gene sequence: CDR1 SGHNT, CDR2 YYREEE (reference sequence). The CDR3 covers 15 residues. After removal of 5 bases from V and 2 bases from J, the junction contained 8 bases not matched to a gene. The assay was immunoSEQ multiplex PCR, and TCRdb's table has in-frame clones only and misses some. This sample yields around 4,500 clones, of which 83% are seen a single time; 20% to 25% belongs to the top ten. The source material was bone marrow, sampled before or after starting hypomethylating agent treatment for myelodysplastic syndrome (not recorded which). This chain connects TRBV5-4 to TRBJ2-7; 9 bases match TRBD1. The TCR originated in a human donor with myelodysplastic syndrome. The CDR3 DNA reads as TGTGCCAGCAGTCTGGGACAGGGCGGAACCTACGAGCAGTACTTC. Translated, it gives CASSLGQGGTYEQYF.